This paragraph covers one T cell receptor beta chain sequence. The data were taken from a study of blood T cell repertoires in COVID-19. Study in general: Italy, Spain and the United States were the sources of the convalescent and acute COVID-19 samples.

Individuals aged about 18 to 89 years were recruited from 24 US areas. Profiled with immunoSEQ multiplex PCR; TCRdb holds only in-frame clones, not every one. The table has approximately 490,000 clones, about 85% seen once. The germline gives CDR1 SGHRS, CDR2 YFSETQ. CDR3 length: 14 residues. J gave up 7 bases and V 0 bases, and 3 bases lay outside the gene matches. V is TRBV5-1 and J is TRBJ1-5; 8 nucleotides agree with TRBD1. The sample taken for sequencing was PBMCs or T cells enriched from blood (not recorded which). The source of this sequence is a woman aged 18-29 years who had recovered from COVID-19. CDR3 residues: CASSLAGGIQPQHF. DNA for the CDR3: TGCGCCAGCAGCTTGGCAGGGGGCATCCAGCCCCAGCATTTT.